A single sample is the source of the 32 T cell receptor beta chains below, sequenced in a study of blood T cells in healthy people across ages. Through a sample-barcoded 5' primer and a J-beta primer mix, a second PCR was run for roughly 6 to 12 cycles. TCRdb recomputed calls from the 5' RACE reads with MiXCR, one row per CDR3 protein. The data show approximately 1.5 million distinct CDR3 sequences, 40% to 45% seen once. The sequenced sample was blood. The receptors derive from a woman aged 18-29 years in good health.

The CDR3 reads CASSQVGTGHPGANVLTF. The CDR3 nucleotides read TGTGCCAGCAGCCAAGTCGGGACAGGGCATCCAGGGGCCAACGTCCTGACTTTC. The chain recombines TRBV3-1 with TRBJ2-6, with 9 bases matching TRBD1. The CDR3 is made up of 18 amino acids. In germline, CDR1 is LGHDT, CDR2 YNNKEL (reference sequence). Losses at the gene ends were 1 base for V and 4 bases for J; bases not matched to a gene: 8. Complete variable domain (other parts from reference TRBV3-1 and TRBJ2-6): DTAVSQTPKYLVTQMGNDKSIKCEQNLGHDTMYWYKQDSKKFLKIMFSYNNKELIINETVPNRFSPKSPDKAHLNLHINSLELGDSAVYFCASSQVGTGHPGANVLTFGAGSRLTVL.

This clonotype came up many times. The rearrangement links TRBV29-1 to TRBJ1-2, with D perhaps matching TRBD1 (6 bases). CDR1 SQVTM and CDR2 ANQGSEA come from the germline V gene. The CDR3 loop spans 12 amino acids. CDR3 nucleotides: TGCAGTACGGGACACAATAACTATGGCTACACCTTC. The encoded protein is CSTGHNNYGYTF.

The chain uses TRBV6-2 or TRBV6-3 and TRBJ2-1, with no clear D. V dropped 5 bases and J dropped 3 bases, with 20 bases sitting between them. CDR1 MNHEY and CDR2 SVGEGT come from the germline V gene. The length of the CDR3 is 17 residues. The CDR3 loop reads CASSPRTSPNLYNEQFF. In DNA form, the CDR3 reads TGTGCCAGCAGTCCCAGGACGTCCCCAAACCTCTACAATGAGCAGTTCTTC.

The chain recombines TRBV20-1 with TRBJ2-3; 8 bases match TRBD2. V trimming: 5 bases; J trimming: 4 bases; junction bases outside the gene matches: 8. The CDR3 is made up of 14 amino acids. Germline CDR1 and CDR2: DFQATT and SNEGSKA (reference sequence). Written as DNA, the CDR3 is TGCAGTGCTTGGACGAGCGGGAGCGCAGATACGCAGTATTTT. Its protein is CSAWTSGSADTQYF.

In this sample, this clonotype turned up many times. Written as DNA, the CDR3 is TGTGCCAGCAATCTTTACTCAGGAGGGGCCGGGGAGCTGTTTTTT. Its translation is CASNLYSGGAGELFF. The chain joins TRBV6-5 to TRBJ2-2; tentative D call: TRBD2 (6 bases). This CDR3 region has 15 residues. The V gene's germline CDR1 is MNHEY and CDR2 SVGAGI. Trimming removed 7 bases at V and 6 bases at J, with 18 bases between.

This sequence joins TRBV7-9 and TRBJ1-2, with D perhaps TRBD1 (6 bases). This CDR3 is 14 amino acids long. The germline V gene encodes CDR1 SEHNR and CDR2 FQNEAQ (reference sequence). V was shortened by 5 bases and J by 6 bases, with 16 bases between the two germline ends. The CDR3 sequence: CASSTLRGSDGYTF. The CDR3 nucleotides read TGTGCCAGCAGCACCCTCAGGGGCTCGGATGGCTACACCTTC.

As for this clonotype: Germline is not matched at one junction end, which may reflect a read error. The chain links TRBV30 to TRBJ2-7; D uncertain. CDR1 and CDR2 from the germline V gene are GTSNPN and SVGIG (reference sequence). This CDR3 has 11 residues. Written as DNA, the CDR3 is TGTGCCTGTAGTGTATCCCACGAGCAGTACTTC. It specifies CACSVSHEQYF.

The V gene is TRBV9, the J gene TRBJ2-1, with D possibly matching TRBD1 (7 bases). The V end was cut by 4 bases, the J end by 7 bases, with 18 bases between. This CDR3 is 15 amino acids long. Germline CDR1 SGDLS, CDR2 YYNGEE. Written as DNA, the CDR3 is TGTGCCAGCAGCCCCGGCGGGACAGTAACAAATGAGCAGTTCTTC. The encoded protein is CASSPGGTVTNEQFF. Together with reference TRBV9 and TRBJ2-1, the CDR3 gives the full variable domain: DSGVTQTPKHLITATGQRVTLRCSPRSGDLSVYWYQQSLDQGLQFLIQYYNGEERAKGNILERFSAQQFPDLHSELNLSSLELGDSALYFCASSPGGTVTNEQFFGPGTRLTVL.

This clonotype was seen more than once but under ten times. V is TRBV4-3 and J is TRBJ1-2; D may be TRBD1 (6 bases). This CDR3 comprises 14 residues. Germline CDR1 is LGHNA and CDR2 is YSLEER. Trimming took off 6 bases at V and 3 bases at J, with 14 bases between the two ends. Here the CDR3 reads CASSIQGGDYGYTF. CDR3 DNA: TGCGCCAGCAGTATACAGGGTGGGGACTATGGCTACACCTTC.

This chain connects TRBV6-5 to TRBJ1-5, with 8 bases identical to TRBD1. The junction had 10 bases not matched to a gene; V was cut back by 6 bases and J by 9 bases. The CDR3 totals 14 residues. Germline assignment: CDR1 MNHEY and CDR2 SVGAGI. For the CDR3, the DNA is TGTGCCAGCAGGGCTGGACAGGGTGTTCGGCCCCAGCATTTT. Protein: CASRAGQGVRPQHF.

This clonotype was recorded a few times. CDR3 bases: TGTGCCAGCAGCCGGACTAGGCTGGAAGAGACCCAGTACTTC. This gives the protein CASSRTRLEETQYF. The chain recombines TRBV7-9 with TRBJ2-5; 7 nucleotides align to TRBD2. Trimming took 5 bases from V and 3 from J; bases not matched to a gene: 6. Germline assignment: CDR1 SEHNR and CDR2 FQNEAQ (reference sequence). This CDR3 is built from 14 residues.

The chain recombines TRBV29-1 with TRBJ2-2; tentatively, D is TRBD1 or TRBD2 (5 bases each). This CDR3 has 14 residues. Germline lookup yields CDR1 SQVTM and CDR2 ANQGSEA. V lost 4 bases and J 2 bases, leaving 11 bases between the germline ends. CDR3 DNA: TGCAGCGTTGTTCTGGGGGTAAACACCGGGGAGCTGTTTTTT. It encodes CSVVLGVNTGELFF.

V and J are TRBV6-5 and TRBJ2-1; 10 bases are a match to TRBD2. Matching the DNA end better, TRBJ2-7 makes the J call doubtful. Germline V gene lookup returns CDR1 MNHEY and CDR2 SVGAGI. CDR3 length: 13 amino acids. The CDR3 DNA follows: TGTGCCGGCAAGACTAGCGGGTACAATGAGCAGTACTTC. Translation: CAGKTSGYNEQYF.

The rearrangement links TRBV5-5 to TRBJ2-7; D may be TRBD1 (6 bases). CDR1 is SGHKS, CDR2 YYEKEE, per germline (reference sequence). This CDR3 region has 15 residues. Trimming cost V 4 bases and J 1 base, with 15 bases left between them. Written as DNA, the CDR3 is TGTGCCAGCAGCCTCGGACAGACTAAGTCCTACGAGCAGTACTTC. This sequence encodes CASSLGQTKSYEQYF.

This clonotype was detected many times. J is TRBJ2-1 and V is TRBV29-1; D call uncertain. The V gene's germline CDR1 is SQVTM and CDR2 ANQGSEA. Trimming cost V 7 bases and J 6 bases, with 7 bases left between them. CDR3 length: 10 residues. The CDR3 region is CSGGPNEQFF. DNA of the CDR3: TGCAGCGGCGGACCCAATGAGCAGTTCTTC.

The rearrangement uses TRBV9 and TRBJ1-1, with 8 bases identical to TRBD1. The CDR3 has 15 amino acids. The germline V gene has CDR1 SGDLS and CDR2 YYNGEE. Losses at the gene ends were 2 bases for V and 4 bases for J; bases not matched to a gene: 7. Here the CDR3 reads CASSVTDRGSTEAFF. DNA for the CDR3: TGTGCCAGCAGCGTTACTGACAGGGGAAGCACTGAAGCTTTCTTT.

This chain connects TRBV11-2 to TRBJ2-1, with D hard to call. CDR3 length: 15 residues. Trimming took 4 bases from V and 5 from J, leaving 15 bases between them. CDR1 and CDR2 from the germline V gene are SGHAT and FQNNGV. CDR3 region: CASSSDPIYDNEQFF. The CDR3 DNA follows: TGTGCCAGCAGCTCCGACCCTATATATGACAATGAGCAGTTCTTC.

This clonotype occurred a few times. V usage is TRBV2 and J usage is TRBJ1-1; D unresolved. The CDR3 consists of 13 residues. Germline assignment: CDR1 SNHLY and CDR2 FYNNEI. Trimming stripped 6 bases from V and 1 base from J, with 9 bases between. The CDR3 DNA sequence: TGTGCCAGCAGACCCAACAGGAACACTGAAGCTTTCTTT. Translating gives CASRPNRNTEAFF.

CDR3 in amino acids: CSAIPLDTTYGYTF. In nucleotides, the CDR3 is TGCAGTGCGATACCCCTGGACACAACCTATGGCTACACCTTC. The V call is TRBV20-1, the J call TRBJ1-2, with D possibly being TRBD1 (5 bases). CDR3 length: 14 amino acids. Trimming removed 6 bases from V and 4 bases from J, with 18 bases in between. Germline V CDR1 and CDR2: DFQATT, SNEGSKA (reference sequence).

The gene calls are TRBV29-1 and TRBJ1-1, with D perhaps matching TRBD1 (5 bases). The CDR3 length is 14 residues. CDR1 SQVTM and CDR2 ANQGSEA come from the germline V gene. V was pared by 5 bases and J by 1 base, with 14 bases between. Written as DNA, the CDR3 is TGCAGCGTTCTCCGAGGGGCCGAGAACACTGAAGCTTTCTTT. This sequence encodes CSVLRGAENTEAFF.

The sample holds a few counts of this clonotype. This sequence joins TRBV5-1 and TRBJ2-6; no clear D gene. The CDR3 contains 15 residues. Per the germline V gene, CDR1 is SGHRS and CDR2 is YFSETQ. Trimming shortened V by 4 bases and J by 4 bases, and 12 bases separated the two germline ends. For the CDR3, the DNA is TGCGCCAGCAGCCCTCAAAGGCCAGGGGCCAACGTCCTGACTTTC. Translating it yields CASSPQRPGANVLTF.

The rearrangement links TRBV29-1 to TRBJ2-3; 7 positions match TRBD2. This CDR3 spans 12 amino acids. CDR1 and CDR2 (germline): SQVTM, ANQGSEA. Trimming removed 4 bases from V and 5 bases from J; junction bases left unmatched: 3. The CDR3 region is CSVGGSEDTQYF. The CDR3 nucleotides are TGCAGCGTTGGCGGGAGCGAAGATACGCAGTATTTT.

The table lists this clonotype with a few counts. The rearrangement uses TRBV6-2 or TRBV6-3 and TRBJ1-2; D is unclear. This CDR3 comprises 12 residues. Trimming left V 1 base short and J 7 bases short, with 7 bases between. Per the germline V gene, CDR1 is MNHEY and CDR2 is SVGEGT. The CDR3 DNA is TGTGCCAGCAGTTACTTTCGAAGTGGCTACACCTTC. It translates to CASSYFRSGYTF.

The rearrangement uses TRBV12-3 or TRBV12-4 and TRBJ1-5; weak D call: TRBD1 (6 bases). The ends were cut back, 6 bases at V and 0 bases at J, with 15 bases in the middle. The CDR3 is made up of 16 amino acids. The CDR3, as DNA: TGTGCCAGCAGCCTGGGGACACACCTTAGCAATCAGCCCCAGCATTTT. Amino acids: CASSLGTHLSNQPQHF.

The chain has TRBV6-2 or TRBV6-3 and TRBJ2-6, with a weak D call TRBD1 (5 bases). The CDR3 consists of 15 residues. CDR1 and CDR2 (germline): MNHEY, SVGEGT. Trimming took 4 bases from V and 2 from J, leaving 9 bases between them. CDR3 region: CASSWAGTGANVLTF. CDR3 bases: TGTGCCAGCAGTTGGGCAGGGACTGGGGCCAACGTCCTGACTTTC.

The chain combines TRBV6-5 with TRBJ2-7; either TRBD1 or TRBD2 may fit D (5 bases each). Trimming removed 5 bases from V and 4 bases from J, with 18 bases in between. Germline CDR1 MNHEY, CDR2 SVGAGI. This CDR3 has 15 amino acids. CDR3 protein: CASSRSWDPNYEQYF. CDR3 nucleotide sequence: TGTGCCAGCAGTCGGTCGTGGGACCCAAATTACGAGCAGTACTTC.

This clonotype was counted between two and nine times. The CDR3 bases are TGTGCCAGCAGTGATGGGACAGCGACTGAAGCTTTCTTT. Protein: CASSDGTATEAFF. The V gene is TRBV6-2 or TRBV6-3, the J gene TRBJ1-1, with TRBD1 matching 7 bases. CDR1 is MNHEY and CDR2 is SVGEGT in the germline V gene. Losses at the gene ends were 5 bases for V and 5 bases for J; bases not matched to a gene: 5. This CDR3 spans 13 amino acids.

V is TRBV20-1 and J is TRBJ2-1, with D unresolved. The J call is uncertain, as TRBJ2-7 better fits the DNA end. Per the germline V gene, CDR1 is DFQATT and CDR2 is SNEGSKA (reference sequence). The CDR3 totals 15 residues. The CDR3 is CSAREFADTYNEQYF. In DNA, the CDR3 is TGCAGTGCTAGAGAGTTTGCGGATACCTACAATGAGCAGTACTTC.

The chain links TRBV4-1 to TRBJ1-2, with D unresolved. Germline V lookup: CDR1 MGHRA, CDR2 YSYEKL. The CDR3 spans 13 residues. With 1 base removed from V and 5 bases from J, the gap between germline ends came to 8 bases. The CDR3 region is CASSQADYYGYTF. CDR3 in DNA: TGCGCCAGCAGCCAAGCCGATTATTATGGCTACACCTTC.

CDR3 in DNA: TGCAGTGCCTCGGACAGGGCCAACGAGCAGTACTTC. Translating it yields CSASDRANEQYF. The genes are TRBV20-1 and TRBJ2-7; 8 nucleotides match TRBD1. Germline V gene lookup returns CDR1 DFQATT and CDR2 SNEGSKA (reference sequence). This CDR3 contains 12 residues. J lost 5 bases, V lost 6 bases, and 6 bases had no gene match.

Details on this clonotype: This may stem from a read error, because a much larger clone lies one nucleotide away. The V and J genes are TRBV4-2 and TRBJ2-1, with 7 bases aligning to TRBD2. The DNA matches TRBJ2-7 better at its end, which makes the J call doubtful. This CDR3 is 14 amino acids long. Germline CDR1 LGHNA, CDR2 YNFKEQ. The chain's CDR3 is CASSQAGGHNEQYF. The CDR3 nucleotides read TGTGCCAGCAGCCAAGCGGGAGGACACAATGAGCAGTACTTC.

The rearrangement joins TRBV5-1 to TRBJ1-6; D gene unclear. The CDR3 is made up of 14 amino acids. With 1 base removed from V and 7 bases from J, the gap between germline ends came to 9 bases. CDR1 and CDR2 (germline): SGHRS, YFSETQ. The DNA of the CDR3 is TGCGCCAGCAGCTTGAAATCGCCAAATTCACCCCTCCACTTT. Translation: CASSLKSPNSPLHF.